What follows are 8 T cell receptor beta chains derived from one specimen sequenced in a study of cytomegalovirus exposure and HLA in healthy donors. Primers included in the PCR were 60 Vbeta and 13 Jbeta primers. The assay was immunoSEQ multiplex PCR, and TCRdb's table has in-frame clones only and misses some. The sample has roughly 96,000 clones, about 70% seen once. The specimen sequenced was PBMCs. The receptors derive from a female donor in good health and CMV-seropositive.

This clone is a singleton in its sample. J is TRBJ1-2 and V is TRBV11-2; TRBD1 agrees at 10 bases. The V gene's germline CDR1 is SGHAT and CDR2 FQNNGV. The CDR3 runs 14 residues. The junction had 7 bases not matched to a gene; V was cut back by 4 bases and J by 8 bases. The CDR3 DNA sequence: TGTGCCAGCAGCTCGGAGACAGGGGGCTGGGGCTACACCTTC. As protein: CASSSETGGWGYTF.

The gene calls are TRBV30 and TRBJ2-3; a possible D gene is TRBD1 (6 bases). CDR1 is GTSNPN and CDR2 is SVGIG in the germline V gene (reference sequence). V lost 5 bases and J 3 bases, leaving 12 bases between the germline ends. The CDR3 loop spans 13 amino acids. The CDR3 reads CAWSTGITDTQYF. The CDR3 DNA reads as TGTGCCTGGTCAACAGGGATAACAGATACGCAGTATTTT.

CDR3 protein: CASSLGNRVETQYF. CDR3 nucleotides: TGCGCCAGCAGCTTGGGGAACAGGGTGGAGACCCAGTACTTC. V and J are TRBV5-1 and TRBJ2-5; tentative D call: TRBD1 (6 bases). Germline V gene sequence: CDR1 SGHRS, CDR2 YFSETQ. This CDR3 is built from 14 residues. V lost 0 bases to trimming and J lost 5 bases, with 11 bases between them.

This rearrangement joins TRBV6-5 to TRBJ1-2; D is ambiguous. The CDR3 has 13 residues. Looked up from germline, CDR1 is MNHEY and CDR2 is SVGAGI. V shed 5 bases and J shed 8 bases, with 15 bases lying between them. CDR3: CASSTAGSRGYTF. DNA of the CDR3: TGTGCCAGCAGTACCGCGGGATCGAGGGGCTACACCTTC.

The chain combines TRBV7-9 with TRBJ2-4; 9 bases align to TRBD1. Per germline, CDR1 SEHNR and CDR2 FQNEAQ (reference sequence). The CDR3 is 15 residues long. V lost 0 bases to trimming and J lost 7 bases; unmatched junction nucleotides: 4. CDR3 sequence: CASSLAGGQGNIQYF. The DNA of the CDR3 is TGTGCCAGCAGCTTAGCTGGCGGACAGGGGAACATTCAGTACTTC.

The chain couples TRBV30 to TRBJ2-5; maybe TRBD1 (6 bases). The germline V gene has CDR1 GTSNPN and CDR2 SVGIG (reference sequence). CDR3 length: 13 amino acids. The V end lost 2 bases, the J end lost 4 bases, and 11 bases lay between the germline ends. The CDR3 DNA reads as TGTGCCTGGAGTACAGGGAGTGGAGAGACCCAGTACTTC. This codes for CAWSTGSGETQYF.

The V and J genes are TRBV5-1 and TRBJ2-3; the match to TRBD2 covers 10 bases. This CDR3 is 16 amino acids long. In germline, CDR1 is SGHRS, CDR2 YFSETQ. Trimming removed 0 bases from V and 6 bases from J; junction bases left unmatched: 7. CDR3 nucleotides: TGCGCCAGCAGCTTGGCCGGCCTAGCGGGAGCGGATACGCAGTATTTT. Its protein product is CASSLAGLAGADTQYF.

V usage is TRBV11-2 and J usage is TRBJ2-7; 10 bases agree with TRBD2. Germline V gives CDR1 SGHAT, CDR2 FQNNGV. V shed 0 bases, J shed 2 bases, and the junction held 1 base outside the gene matches. The CDR3 is 15 amino acids. For the CDR3, the DNA is TGTGCCAGCAGCTTAGAGCTAGCGGGAGCCTACGAGCAGTACTTC. As protein: CASSLELAGAYEQYF.